This T cell receptor (beta chain) was documented in a study of shared clonotypes between healthy human individuals. Looked up from germline, CDR1 is SGHNT and CDR2 is YYREEE (reference sequence). This CDR3 has 14 amino acids. Trimming cost V 5 bases and J 4 bases; bases outside gene matches: 6. The naive CD8 subset, CD45RO-negative cells positively selected for CCR7, excluded terminally differentiated effector memory CD45RA+ cells. Profiling relied on immunoSEQ multiplex PCR, and the TCRdb table lists in-frame clones only, not all of them. Here the sample spans about 2.1 million clones, over 85% being singletons.

V and J are TRBV5-4 and TRBJ2-7, with 10 bases aligning to TRBD1. The specimen was naive CD8+ T cells from PBMCs. This TCR was sampled from a man aged 18 to 29 in good health. Some clones in this sample may be carry-over from other donors' samples. The DNA of the CDR3 is TGTGCCAGCAGGACGGACAGGGGGTCTTACGAGCAGTACTTC. Translated: CASRTDRGSYEQYF.